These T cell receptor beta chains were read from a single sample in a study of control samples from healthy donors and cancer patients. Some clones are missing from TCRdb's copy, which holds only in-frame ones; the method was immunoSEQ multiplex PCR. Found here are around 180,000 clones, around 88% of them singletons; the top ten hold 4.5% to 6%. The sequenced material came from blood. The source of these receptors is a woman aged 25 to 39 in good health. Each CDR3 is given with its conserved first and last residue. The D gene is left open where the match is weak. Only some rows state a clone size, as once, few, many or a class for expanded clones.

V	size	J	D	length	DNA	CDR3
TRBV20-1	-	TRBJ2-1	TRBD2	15	TGCAGTGCTAGTAAAGGCGGGGGGACTGACAATGAGCAGTTCTTC	CSASKGGGTDNEQFF
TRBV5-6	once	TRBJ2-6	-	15	TGTGCCAGCAGCTTGTGGGGCTCTGGGGCCAACGTCCTGACTTTC	CASSLWGSGANVLTF
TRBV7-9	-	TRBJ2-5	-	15	TGTGCCAGCAGCTCCACAGGGAAACGGCGAGAGACCCAGTACTTC	CASSSTGKRRETQYF
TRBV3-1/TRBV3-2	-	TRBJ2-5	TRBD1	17	TGTGCCAGCAGCCTCCGGGACAGGGGCCCCTCGCAAGAGACCCAGTACTTC	CASSLRDRGPSQETQYF
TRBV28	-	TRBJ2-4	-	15	TGTGCCAGCAGGCAGACAGAGTTAGCCAAAAACATTCAGTACTTC	CASRQTELAKNIQYF
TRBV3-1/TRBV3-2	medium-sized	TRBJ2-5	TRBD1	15	TGTGCCAGCAGCCTTGGGACAGGGGGCTTAGAGACCCAGTACTTC	CASSLGTGGLETQYF
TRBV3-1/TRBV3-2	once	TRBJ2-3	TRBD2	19	TGTGCCAGCAGCTCCCAAGGACGGAAGTTAGCGGGAGTAGCATATACGCAGTATTTT	CASSSQGRKLAGVAYTQYF
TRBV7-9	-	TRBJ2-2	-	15	TGTGCCAGCAGCTTAGCGCGGGCGGTCGGCGGGGAGCTGTTTTTT	CASSLARAVGGELFF
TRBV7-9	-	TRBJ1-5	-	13	TGTGCCAGCAGCTTAGGGAAGGATCAGCCCCAGCATTTT	CASSLGKDQPQHF
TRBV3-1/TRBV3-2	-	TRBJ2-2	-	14	TGTGCCAGCAGCCAAGCGGTGAACACCGGGGAGCTGTTTTTT	CASSQAVNTGELFF
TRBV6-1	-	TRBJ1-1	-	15	TGTGCCAGCAGTGAAGGGCAGGGGCCTGCCACTGAAGCTTTCTTT	CASSEGQGPATEAFF
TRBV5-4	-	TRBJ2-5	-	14	TGTGCCAGCAGCCCCGGGACGAGACAAGAGACCCAGTACTTC	CASSPGTRQETQYF
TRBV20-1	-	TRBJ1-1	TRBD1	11	TGCAGTTCCAGACAGGGCCATGAAGCTTTCTTT	CSSRQGHEAFF
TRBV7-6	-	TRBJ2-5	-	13	TGTGCCAGCAGGACCGAGGAGCAAGAGACCCAGTACTTC	CASRTEEQETQYF
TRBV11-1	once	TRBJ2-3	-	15	TGTGCCAGCAGCTTAGCGGGGCGGTCTACAGATACGCAGTATTTT	CASSLAGRSTDTQYF
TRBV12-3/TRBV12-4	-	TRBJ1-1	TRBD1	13	TGTGCCAGCAGTTCCAGGGGGCAAAGTGAAGCTTTCTTT	CASSSRGQSEAFF
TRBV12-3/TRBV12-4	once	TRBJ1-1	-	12	TGTGCCAGCAACTACCGGGACACTGAAGCTTTCTTT	CASNYRDTEAFF
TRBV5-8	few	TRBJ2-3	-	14	TGTGCCAGCAGCTTTATATCTAGCACAGATACGCAGTATTTT	CASSFISSTDTQYF
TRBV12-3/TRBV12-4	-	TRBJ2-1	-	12	TGTGCCAGCAGTACCCAGGGGGGTGAGCAGTTCTTC	CASSTQGGEQFF
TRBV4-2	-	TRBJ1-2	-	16	TGTGCCAGCAGCCAAGATCGTGAGAAAGGGACACGGGGCTACACCTTC	CASSQDREKGTRGYTF